This entry describes one T cell receptor (beta chain). Cells designated naive CD8 were CD45RO-negative and were positively selected for CCR7, with terminally differentiated effector memory CD45RA+ cells excluded. This CDR3 has 13 amino acids. J lost 5 bases, V lost 8 bases, and 9 bases had no gene match. The germline V gene encodes CDR1 MNHEY and CDR2 SMNVEV (reference sequence). This record comes from a study of shared clonotypes between healthy human individuals. Some clones are missing from TCRdb's copy, which holds only in-frame ones; the method was immunoSEQ multiplex PCR. The sample holds hundreds of thousands of clones, 90% to 95% seen once.

V usage is TRBV27 and J usage is TRBJ2-7, with TRBD2 matching 7 bases. Sequencing input: naive CD8+ T cells sorted from blood. The TCR comes from a man aged 30-40 years in good health. CDR3 bases: TGTGCCAGCGCTTGGACTAGGAGGAACGAGCAGTACTTC. Amino acids: CASAWTRRNEQYF.